This T cell receptor beta chain was documented in a study of blood T cell repertoires in COVID-19. Background on the study: T cells, B-cell-depleted T cells, or PBMCs supplied cDNA or gDNA.

Sequencing was performed with immunoSEQ multiplex PCR; in TCRdb, only in-frame clones are kept and a portion is missing. The table records 150,000 to 200,000 clones, around 79% of them present only once. V shed 5 bases, J shed 2 bases, and the junction held 6 bases outside the gene matches. The germline gives CDR1 SGHTA, CDR2 FQGNSA. This CDR3 has 15 amino acids. V gene TRBV7-2 combines with J gene TRBJ2-1; 7 nucleotides match TRBD1. The clonotype was recovered from a man between 60 and 75 years old with active or convalescent COVID-19. The sample comprised peripheral blood. The CDR3 DNA follows: TGTGCCAGCAGCCTCCGGGACAGCGCCTACAATGAGCAGTTCTTC. Encoded protein: CASSLRDSAYNEQFF.